The 16 T cell receptor beta chains presented below share a single source sample, sequenced in a study of Tregs in tolerant kidney transplant recipients. Data came from immunoSEQ multiplex PCR; TCRdb stores just in-frame clones and leaves some out. Of under 20,000 clones listed, around 82% are singletons. Specimen: Tregs from blood. The source of these receptors is a human donor in good health.

The chain couples TRBV11-2 to TRBJ2-3; 8 bases map to TRBD2. This CDR3 is built from 14 residues. Losses at the gene ends were 8 bases for V and 0 bases for J; bases not matched to a gene: 4. Germline V gene data show CDR1 as SGHAT and CDR2 as FQNNGV. The CDR3 protein is CASHAGGSTDTQYF. In DNA, the CDR3 is TGTGCCAGCCATGCGGGGGGCAGCACAGATACGCAGTATTTT.

The chain recombines TRBV10-3 with TRBJ1-1, with a weak D call TRBD1 (5 bases). CDR1 ENHRY and CDR2 SYGVKD come from the germline V gene. The germline V and J ends were trimmed by 4 bases and 5 bases, with 14 bases remaining between them. CDR3 length: 14 residues. CDR3 protein: CAISVGDGATEAFF. The CDR3 DNA reads as TGTGCCATCAGTGTGGGGGACGGAGCTACTGAAGCTTTCTTT.

The V call is TRBV2, the J call TRBJ2-2; weak D call: TRBD2 (6 bases). V was clipped by 4 bases and J by 0 bases, with 12 bases between them. The CDR3 totals 16 residues. CDR1 and CDR2 from the germline V gene are SNHLY and FYNNEI. The CDR3 region has the DNA TGTGCCAGCAGTGGTCAGGGACTCGCGAACACCGGGGAGCTGTTTTTT. Its translation: CASSGQGLANTGELFF.

The chain joins TRBV19 to TRBJ1-5; D is unclear. The V gene's germline CDR1 is LNHDA and CDR2 SQIVND (reference sequence). This CDR3 spans 14 amino acids. V was shortened by 4 bases and J by 6 bases, with 13 bases between the two germline ends. The CDR3 is CASSSQWEGQPQHF. CDR3 bases: TGTGCCAGTAGTAGTCAGTGGGAGGGTCAGCCCCAGCATTTT.

The chain joins TRBV6-6 to TRBJ1-3; D is possibly TRBD1 (6 bases). The length of the CDR3 is 14 residues. CDR1 and CDR2 from the germline V gene are MNHNY and SVGAGI (reference sequence). Trimming took off 6 bases at V and 4 bases at J, with 13 bases between the two ends. The CDR3 DNA is TGTGCCAGCAGAAAAACGGGGGCCGGAAACACCATATATTTT. Translated, it gives CASRKTGAGNTIYF.

Sample share makes this clone medium-sized. This chain uses TRBV6-6 with TRBJ2-7; 10 nucleotides match TRBD1. Germline assignment: CDR1 MNHNY and CDR2 SVGAGI (reference sequence). The J segment lost 5 bases and the V segment lost 7 bases, leaving 8 bases of the junction unmatched. The CDR3 runs to 14 residues. The DNA for the CDR3 is TGTGCCAGCACCTCGGGACAGGGGTGGCACGAGCAGTACTTC. Protein product: CASTSGQGWHEQYF.

The gene calls are TRBV15 and TRBJ2-5, with 12 bases matching TRBD2. Germline lookup yields CDR1 LNHNV and CDR2 YYDKDF (reference sequence). The CDR3 is 15 residues long. The ends lost 5 bases at V and 5 bases at J; junction bases unmatched: 6. The CDR3, as DNA: TGTGCCACCAGCCACTCTAGCGGGGGGGCTGAGACCCAGTACTTC. This codes for CATSHSSGGAETQYF.

The chain couples TRBV7-2 to TRBJ2-3; 7 bases fit TRBD2. From germline, CDR1 is SGHTA and CDR2 FQGNSA. The V and J ends lost 2 bases and 2 bases, in that order; junction bases with no gene match: 4. This CDR3 is 15 amino acids long. The CDR3 DNA reads as TGTGCCAGCAGCTTAAGGGGACTATACACAGATACGCAGTATTTT. Translated: CASSLRGLYTDTQYF.

In DNA, the CDR3 is TGTGCCAGCAGCTTGCAGGGGTCGTACACTGAAGCTTTCTTT. It yields the protein CASSLQGSYTEAFF. The rearrangement uses TRBV5-4 and TRBJ1-1; TRBD1 might be the D (6 bases). Per germline, CDR1 SGHNT and CDR2 YYREEE (reference sequence). The CDR3 length is 14 residues. The V gene lost 1 base and the J gene lost 3 bases, with 10 bases spanning the gap.

The rearrangement links TRBV21-1 to TRBJ1-5. TRBV21-1 is a pseudogene locus. CDR3 length: 14 amino acids. The CDR3 protein is CASSKGRGDQPQHF. CDR3 bases: TGTGCCAGCAGCAAAGGAAGGGGGGATCAGCCCCAGCATTTT.

The genes are TRBV5-1 and TRBJ2-3; D unresolved. Trimming stripped 0 bases from V and 0 bases from J, with 11 bases between. Germline V lookup: CDR1 SGHRS, CDR2 YFSETQ. The CDR3 length is 16 residues. This CDR3 reads CASSLAVEASTDTQYF. In DNA form, the CDR3 reads TGCGCCAGCAGCTTGGCGGTAGAGGCTAGCACAGATACGCAGTATTTT.

This clone was seen more than once but under ten times. V and J are TRBV6-5 and TRBJ1-2; TRBD1 matches at 9 bases. Trimming removed 6 bases from V and 8 bases from J; junction bases left unmatched: 4. CDR3 length: 12 residues. The germline V gene encodes CDR1 MNHEY and CDR2 SVGAGI. The CDR3 protein is CASSWGQGGYTF. In DNA, the CDR3 is TGTGCCAGCAGCTGGGGACAGGGCGGCTACACCTTC.

This sequence joins TRBV7-2 and TRBJ2-2; no clear D. Trimming removed 2 bases from V and 3 bases from J, with 13 bases in between. CDR3 length: 16 amino acids. CDR1 is SGHTA, CDR2 FQGNSA, per germline. As DNA, the CDR3 is TGTGCCAGCAGCTTACTAATTGAGACGGACACCGGGGAGCTGTTTTTT. Its protein product is CASSLLIETDTGELFF.

This chain uses TRBV7-8 with TRBJ1-2, with a possible D match to TRBD1 (5 bases). Germline V gene lookup returns CDR1 SGHVS and CDR2 FQNEAQ. The CDR3 length is 14 residues. Deletions cut 5 bases from V and 7 bases from J, with 17 bases between. The CDR3 DNA reads TGTGCCAGCAGCCTGCTTGTTGAGGGGCCTGGCTACACCTTC. This sequence encodes CASSLLVEGPGYTF.

This chain connects TRBV7-2 to TRBJ2-2, with 8 bases lining up with TRBD1. The CDR3 loop spans 15 amino acids. The germline gives CDR1 SGHTA, CDR2 FQGNSA. Losses at the gene ends were 1 base for V and 4 bases for J; bases not matched to a gene: 2. The CDR3 region has the DNA TGTGCCAGCAGCTTAGGCAGGGGGCGCACCGGGGAGCTGTTTTTT. This sequence encodes CASSLGRGRTGELFF.

This clone has just a few counts. The V gene is TRBV7-3, the J gene TRBJ2-2; perhaps D is TRBD1 or TRBD2 (5 bases each). This CDR3 region has 17 residues. The germline CDR1 and CDR2 sequences are SGHTA and FQGTGA. The V and J ends lost 5 bases and 9 bases respectively, with 25 bases between them. In nucleotides, the CDR3 is TGTGCCAGCAGCGAGCAGCCGGGACCCTTCGGTACCCGGGAGCTGTTTTTT. This codes for CASSEQPGPFGTRELFF.